This T cell receptor beta chain originates from a study of cytomegalovirus exposure and HLA in healthy donors. A remark on this clone: Its antigen is currently unknown.

The CDR3 consists of 15 residues. V lost 8 bases and J lost 4; bases outside the gene matches: 11. In germline, CDR1 is MDHEN, CDR2 SYDVKM. Study-wide points: Most CMV-associated TCR beta chains were later found to appear HLA-restricted. Reports indicated that the classifier achieved high specificity and sensitivity in diagnosing cytomegalovirus status. Solely CMV serostatus was available to characterize immune exposure.

PCR amplification relied on 60 Vbeta primers (plus 13 Jbeta primers). Measured with immunoSEQ multiplex PCR; TCRdb has only the in-frame clones, and not every one. This table holds tens of thousands of clones, approximately 80% found once. Donors consisted of healthy bone marrow donors. This clonotype was sampled from a woman aged 45-65 years in good health and CMV-seropositive. Sequencing was carried out using PBMCs. The rearrangement links TRBV28 to TRBJ1-2, with TRBD1 matching over 9 bases. CDR3 DNA: TGTGCCAGCTTCCCTCGGGACAGGGCTTTCTATGGCTACACCTTC. Its protein is CASFPRDRAFYGYTF.